The 17 T cell receptor beta chains reported below all come from one sample, sequenced in a study of blood T cell repertoires in COVID-19 (dated by TCRdb to 2020 to 2022). Preparation of the library involved the immunoSEQ multiplex PCR assay. TCRdb took over this immuneACCESS table, retaining in-frame rearrangements with V and J assigned. Such tables are incomplete; in checked studies, under half of the missing clones stem from an unresolved V gene, and the remainder is unexplained. This sample is represented by approximately 200,000 clones; 83% of them were singletons. The top ten constitute approximately 7% of the sample. The sample consisted of peripheral blood. The receptor set was obtained from a woman aged 45-65 years with acute or convalescent COVID-19.

This chain connects TRBV5-1 to TRBJ2-5; possible D gene TRBD2, 6 bases. Germline assignment: CDR1 SGHRS and CDR2 YFSETQ. The CDR3 runs to 14 residues. V shed 4 bases and J shed 4 bases, with 14 bases lying between them. CDR3 DNA: TGCGCCAGCAGCGTCGGACTACCCGCAGAGACCCAGTACTTC. Protein sequence: CASSVGLPAETQYF.

This clone was observed a few times. The chain employs TRBV5-1 and TRBJ2-2; 12 bases align to TRBD1. The CDR3 spans 16 residues. Germline V gene data show CDR1 as SGHRS and CDR2 as YFSETQ. V gave up 0 bases and J gave up 6 bases; unmatched junction bases: 3. CDR3 DNA: TGCGCCAGCAGCTTGGTGGGACAGGGGGCCGCCGGGGAGCTGTTTTTT. Protein sequence: CASSLVGQGAAGELFF.

The chain recombines TRBV7-2 with TRBJ1-2, with 9 bases aligning to TRBD1. The CDR3 extends over 14 amino acids. V lost 5 bases, J lost 8 bases, and 9 bases stayed unmatched. Germline V gives CDR1 SGHTA, CDR2 FQGNSA. CDR3 in amino acids: CASSPVDRGVGYTF. The DNA of the CDR3 is TGTGCCAGCAGCCCCGTGGACAGGGGTGTAGGCTACACCTTC.

The chain carries TRBV30 and TRBJ1-5; possibly TRBD1 for D (5 bases). The ends were cut back, 2 bases at V and 1 base at J, with 15 bases in the middle. The CDR3 is 16 residues long. CDR1 GTSNPN and CDR2 SVGIG come from the germline V gene (reference sequence). CDR3 in DNA: TGTGCCTGGAGTACTGGGTCAGGGTCGAGCAATCAGCCCCAGCATTTT. Residues: CAWSTGSGSSNQPQHF.

The gene calls are TRBV5-1 and TRBJ1-1, with a tentative D call TRBD1 (5 bases). Germline V lookup: CDR1 SGHRS, CDR2 YFSETQ. Trimming left V 7 bases short and J 1 base short, with 11 bases between. There are 13 residues in the CDR3. The CDR3 protein is CASAKQENTEAFF. The DNA of the CDR3 is TGCGCCAGCGCAAAACAGGAGAACACTGAAGCTTTCTTT.

This sequence joins TRBV7-6 and TRBJ2-5, with a possible D match to TRBD1 (6 bases). The CDR3 totals 14 residues. The ends were cut back, 6 bases at V and 5 bases at J, with 16 bases in the middle. Germline CDR1 is SGHVS and CDR2 is FNYEAQ. CDR3 in amino acids: CASSVIQGMETQYF. CDR3 DNA: TGTGCCAGCAGTGTCATACAGGGAATGGAGACCCAGTACTTC.

V gene TRBV30 combines with J gene TRBJ1-3, with D unclear. V gave up 5 bases and J gave up 3 bases, with 17 bases separating them. Germline values: CDR1 GTSNPN, CDR2 SVGIG (reference sequence). The CDR3 runs 15 residues. In DNA form, the CDR3 reads TGTGCCTGGGCCCCTCGGGGAGTTGGTGGAAACACCATATATTTT. This translates into CAWAPRGVGGNTIYF.

The chain combines TRBV9 with TRBJ1-1, with D possibly matching TRBD1 (5 bases). This CDR3 has 14 residues. Germline CDR1 SGDLS, CDR2 YYNGEE. Between the trimmed V and J ends, which lost 3 bases and 0 bases, there was a span of 9 bases. CDR3 protein: CASSAQTVNTEAFF. The DNA for the CDR3 is TGTGCCAGCAGCGCCCAGACAGTGAACACTGAAGCTTTCTTT.

V gene TRBV5-6 combines with J gene TRBJ2-6, with unresolved D. The V gene lost 2 bases and the J gene lost 1 base, with 4 bases spanning the gap. The CDR3 totals 14 residues. CDR1 and CDR2 from the germline V gene are SGHDT and YYEEEE. This chain's CDR3 is CASSFSSGANVLTF. The CDR3 nucleotides read TGTGCCAGCAGCTTCTCTTCTGGGGCCAACGTCCTGACTTTC.

The chain joins TRBV27 to TRBJ2-5, with TRBD1 identical over 7 bases. J was trimmed by 5 bases and V by 8 bases; bases with no gene match: 2. The CDR3 runs to 11 residues. Germline assignment: CDR1 MNHEY and CDR2 SMNVEV (reference sequence). CDR3 residues: CASRRGETQYF. The CDR3 DNA reads as TGTGCCAGCCGCAGGGGGGAGACCCAGTACTTC.

This clone appeared a few times. This CDR3 reads CASKRTSTDTQYF. As DNA, the CDR3 is TGTGCCAGCAAGCGGACGAGCACAGATACGCAGTATTTT. The V call is TRBV7-9, the J call TRBJ2-3; D perhaps matches TRBD2 (5 bases). CDR3 length: 13 amino acids. In germline, CDR1 is SEHNR, CDR2 FQNEAQ (reference sequence). Between the trimmed V and J ends, which lost 7 bases and 0 bases, there was a span of 8 bases.

This chain uses TRBV19 with TRBJ2-3; no firm D call. With 1 base removed from V and 3 bases from J, the gap between germline ends came to 5 bases. CDR3 length equals 13 residues. The germline V gene has CDR1 LNHDA and CDR2 SQIVND (reference sequence). The chain's CDR3 is CASSIGSTDTQYF. CDR3 DNA: TGTGCCAGTAGTATAGGTTCGACAGATACGCAGTATTTT. Full variable domain (outside the CDR3, taken from reference TRBV19 and TRBJ2-3): DGGITQSPKYLFRKEGQNVTLSCEQNLNHDAMYWYRQDPGQGLRLIYYSQIVNDFQKGDIAEGYSVSREKKESFPLTVTSAQKNPTAFYLCASSIGSTDTQYFGPGTRLTVL.

The CDR3 DNA is TGTGCCAGCAGCGCAGGGACAGTCTACACCGGGGAGCTGTTTTTT. This encodes CASSAGTVYTGELFF. The rearrangement links TRBV5-5 to TRBJ2-2, with TRBD1 identical over 7 bases. The CDR3 length is 15 residues. The germline V gene has CDR1 SGHKS and CDR2 YYEKEE (reference sequence). With 4 bases clipped from V and 3 bases from J, the junction kept 6 bases outside the gene matches.

The rearrangement uses TRBV30 and TRBJ1-1; D is possibly TRBD1 (6 bases). CDR1 GTSNPN and CDR2 SVGIG come from the germline V gene (reference sequence). The CDR3 is 13 amino acids. V lost 4 bases and J 2 bases, leaving 11 bases between the germline ends. CDR3 in DNA: TGTGCCTGGATACCAGGGACAAACACTGAAGCTTTCTTT. Translated: CAWIPGTNTEAFF.

CDR3 bases: TGCGCCAGCAGTCTGACTAGCGAGGCCTACGAGCAGTACTTC. This gives the protein CASSLTSEAYEQYF. This chain links TRBV10-1 with TRBJ2-7, with 8 bases matching TRBD2. The CDR3 has 14 amino acids. The ends lost 5 bases at V and 2 bases at J; junction bases unmatched: 5. Germline CDR1 WNHNN, CDR2 SYGVQD (reference sequence).

This clone has only a few counts. The genes are TRBV5-1 and TRBJ2-3, with 7 bases lining up with TRBD2. Trimming removed 4 bases from V and 6 bases from J; junction bases left unmatched: 14. Germline lookup yields CDR1 SGHRS and CDR2 YFSETQ. The length of the CDR3 is 16 residues. The CDR3 loop is CASSAKAGLGGDTQYF. The CDR3 coding sequence is TGCGCCAGCAGCGCCAAGGCAGGACTCGGGGGGGATACGCAGTATTTT.

The V call is TRBV4-2, the J call TRBJ2-1; 9 bases map to TRBD2. This CDR3 region has 17 residues. The germline V gene has CDR1 LGHNA and CDR2 YNFKEQ. J was trimmed by 0 bases and V by 5 bases; bases with no gene match: 8. CDR3 sequence (DNA): TGTGCCAGCAGCTACGAGAGCGGGGGGTACTCCTACAATGAGCAGTTCTTC. Encoded protein: CASSYESGGYSYNEQFF.